This T cell receptor (beta chain) was recorded in a study of cytomegalovirus exposure and HLA in healthy donors. Study conclusions and caveats: Later work showed greater clonal expansion in HLA-associated TCR beta chains than in equally common others. As a later analysis showed, a missense DCLRE1C variant was linked to trimming of TCR beta V- and J-genes. Some public TCRs appeared in many individuals, while most sequences were rare.

Researchers ran the PCR with 60 Vbeta and 13 Jbeta primers. The method was immunoSEQ multiplex PCR; TCRdb's version includes in-frame clones alone and lacks a portion of them. This table has about 130,000 clones, about 80% appearing once. The CDR3 loop spans 23 amino acids. Per germline, CDR1 SNHLY and CDR2 FYNNEI. After removal of 6 bases from V and 0 bases from J, the junction contained 25 bases not matched to a gene. The donors (healthy individuals) were bone marrow donors. In regard to this clone: Its antigen is unknown.

The sample comprised PBMCs. The TCR was taken from a man aged 30-40 years in good health and CMV-seropositive. This chain uses TRBV2 with TRBJ1-6; 8 bases agree with TRBD1. The CDR3 spells CASSTEQGANIPPLSSYNSPLHF. The CDR3 DNA follows: TGTGCCAGCAGCACAGAGCAGGGGGCGAACATTCCCCCCCTGAGCTCCTATAATTCACCCCTCCACTTT.